This T cell receptor beta chain was sequenced for a study of monozygotic twins with inflammatory bowel disease. Each CDR3 protein gets one entry in TCRdb, which reprocessed the 5' RACE reads and gives no DNA. Its table lists roughly 200,000 distinct CDR3 sequences. The CDR3 has 12 amino acids. Germline CDR1 and CDR2: SGHRS and YFSETQ. Material: blood. The sequence came from a human donor with ulcerative colitis or Crohn's disease, or a healthy co-twin of an affected twin (not recorded which). The rearrangement joins TRBV5-1 to TRBJ2-3; TCRdb calls TRBD1, which cannot be checked without DNA. The CDR3 sequence is CASSVGGGLQYF.